This T cell receptor beta chain was documented in a study of cytomegalovirus exposure and HLA in healthy donors. The CDR3 covers 14 residues. The ends were cut back, 1 base at V and 2 bases at J, with 8 bases in the middle. Germline V gene sequence: CDR1 MDHEN, CDR2 SYDVKM. Vbeta (60) and Jbeta (13) primers were used in the PCR. TCRdb's table, derived via immunoSEQ multiplex PCR, lists solely in-frame clones and lacks some. Seen here are approximately 260,000 clones, almost 85% observed once, and the top ten hold 1.5% to 2%. Points from the study as a whole: The CMV antigen specificity of a few CMV-associated chains was confirmed through in vitro analysis. In a later analysis, DRB1 alleles had the most associated TCRs; HLA-C alleles the fewest. Later analysis associated a missense DCLRE1C variant with TCR beta V- and J-gene trimming.

As for this clone: Its antigen is unidentified.

Sequenced material: PBMCs. This clonotype was obtained from a woman between 40 and 50 years old in good health and CMV-seropositive. The chain employs TRBV28 and TRBJ1-2; D is ambiguous. The DNA of the CDR3 is TGTGCCAGCAGTTTATCTTTTCAGAACTATGGCTACACCTTC. Residues: CASSLSFQNYGYTF.